What follows is one T cell receptor (beta chain) and its context. This record comes from a study of T cell changes during pregnancy in multiple sclerosis. Per germline, CDR1 SGHRS and CDR2 YFSETQ. Trimming cost V 2 bases and J 0 bases, with 9 bases left between them. The CDR3 loop spans 15 amino acids. Generated by immunoSEQ multiplex PCR, the TCRdb table keeps only in-frame clones and is missing some. Of 49,000 or so clones in the sample, 85% to 95% were seen once. The TCR originated in a female donor with multiple sclerosis, enrolled in a pregnancy study. The sequencing used CD8+ T cells from peripheral blood mononuclear cells, collected before pregnancy. The chain is built from TRBV5-1 and TRBJ1-3, with D maybe TRBD1 (5 bases). CDR3 nucleotides: TGCGCCAGCAGCTTAGACAGAAGCTCTGGAAACACCATATATTTT. It encodes CASSLDRSSGNTIYF.